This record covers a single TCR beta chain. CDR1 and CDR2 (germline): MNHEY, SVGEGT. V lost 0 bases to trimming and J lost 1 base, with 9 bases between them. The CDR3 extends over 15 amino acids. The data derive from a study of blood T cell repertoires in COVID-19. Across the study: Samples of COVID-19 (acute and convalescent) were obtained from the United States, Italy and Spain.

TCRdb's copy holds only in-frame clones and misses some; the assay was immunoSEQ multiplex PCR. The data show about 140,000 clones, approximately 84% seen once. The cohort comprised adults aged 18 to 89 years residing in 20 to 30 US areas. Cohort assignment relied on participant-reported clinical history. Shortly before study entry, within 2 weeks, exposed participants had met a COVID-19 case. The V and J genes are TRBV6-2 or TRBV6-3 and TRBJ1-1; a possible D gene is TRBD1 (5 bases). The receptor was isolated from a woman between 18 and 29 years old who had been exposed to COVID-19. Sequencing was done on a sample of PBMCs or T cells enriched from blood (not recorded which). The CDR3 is CASSYSGHPNTEAFF. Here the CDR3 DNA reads TGTGCCAGCAGTTACTCGGGGCACCCGAACACTGAAGCTTTCTTT.